This T cell receptor beta chain was documented in a study of Graves' ophthalmopathy and Graves' hyperthyroidism. As the template, RNA transcripts were used to amplify TCR beta CDR3 regions. RT-PCR in the first round used HTBI primers; a second-round multiplex PCR followed. A single record per CDR3 protein comes from TCRdb applying MiXCR to the multiplex PCR reads. The data hold a few hundred thousand distinct CDR3 sequences, with 15% to 17% observed a single time. By definition, stable hyperthyroidism involved no ophthalmopathy within 18 months of follow-up. From fresh peripheral blood, roughly 11 ml in volume, the PBMCs were obtained. Study-wide points: For separating ophthalmopathy from stable hyperthyroidism, a 13-signature model gave roughly 90% sensitivity and 75% to 83% specificity. Appearing in blood as well were most expanded thyroid clonotypes above 0.001 frequency.

V lost 1 base and J lost 5, with 9 bases in between. There are 13 residues in the CDR3. Germline CDR1 is SGHRS and CDR2 is YFSETQ. This clonotype was recorded at least ten times. Its target is unknown. The gene calls are TRBV5-1 and TRBJ2-5; D uncertain. Sequences were obtained from peripheral blood. This TCR derives from a woman between 18 and 29 years old with stable Graves' hyperthyroidism. The CDR3 spells CASSLPVSETQYF. CDR3 DNA sequence: TGCGCCAGCAGCTTGCCGGTTTCGGAGACCCAGTACTTC.